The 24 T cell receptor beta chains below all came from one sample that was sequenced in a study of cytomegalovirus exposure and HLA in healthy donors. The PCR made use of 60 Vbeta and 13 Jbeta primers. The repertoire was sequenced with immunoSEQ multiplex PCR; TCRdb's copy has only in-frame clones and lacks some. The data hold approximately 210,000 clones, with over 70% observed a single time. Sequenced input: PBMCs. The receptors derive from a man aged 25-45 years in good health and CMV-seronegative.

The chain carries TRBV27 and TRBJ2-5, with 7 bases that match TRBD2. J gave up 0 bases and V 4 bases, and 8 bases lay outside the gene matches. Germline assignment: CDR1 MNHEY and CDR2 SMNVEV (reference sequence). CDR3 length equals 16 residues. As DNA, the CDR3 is TGTGCCAGCAGTTCCAGGACTAGAGGTGACCAAGAGACCCAGTACTTC. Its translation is CASSSRTRGDQETQYF.

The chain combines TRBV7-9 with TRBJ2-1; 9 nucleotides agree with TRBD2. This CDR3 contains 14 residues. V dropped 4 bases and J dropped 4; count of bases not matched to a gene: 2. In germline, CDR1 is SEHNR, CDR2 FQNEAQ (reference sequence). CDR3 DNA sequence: TGTGCCAGCAGCTCTAGCGGGGATTACAATGAGCAGTTCTTC. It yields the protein CASSSSGDYNEQFF. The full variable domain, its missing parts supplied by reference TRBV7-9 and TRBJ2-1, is DTGVSQNPRHKITKRGQNVTFRCDPISEHNRLYWYRQTLGQGPEFLTYFQNEAQLEKSRLLSDRFSAERPKGSFSTLEIQRTEQGDSAMYLCASSSSGDYNEQFFGPGTRLTVL.

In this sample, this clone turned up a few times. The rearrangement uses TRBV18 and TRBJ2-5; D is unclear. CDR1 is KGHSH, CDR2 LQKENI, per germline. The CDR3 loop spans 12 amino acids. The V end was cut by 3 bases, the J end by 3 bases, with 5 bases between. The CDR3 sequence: CASSPSEETQYF. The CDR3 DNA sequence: TGTGCCAGCTCACCGAGCGAAGAGACCCAGTACTTC. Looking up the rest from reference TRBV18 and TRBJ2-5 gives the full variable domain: NAGVMQNPRHLVRRRGQEARLRCSPMKGHSHVYWYRQLPEEGLKFMVYLQKENIIDESGMPKERFSAEFPKEGPSILRIQQVVRGDSAAYFCASSPSEETQYFGPGTRLLVL.

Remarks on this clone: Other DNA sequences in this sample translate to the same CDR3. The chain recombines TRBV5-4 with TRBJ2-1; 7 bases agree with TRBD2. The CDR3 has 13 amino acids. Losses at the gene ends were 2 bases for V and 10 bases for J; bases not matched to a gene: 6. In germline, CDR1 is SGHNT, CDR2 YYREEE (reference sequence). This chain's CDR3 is CASSLAGRGEQFF. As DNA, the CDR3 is TGTGCCAGCAGCTTAGCGGGAAGGGGCGAGCAGTTCTTC.

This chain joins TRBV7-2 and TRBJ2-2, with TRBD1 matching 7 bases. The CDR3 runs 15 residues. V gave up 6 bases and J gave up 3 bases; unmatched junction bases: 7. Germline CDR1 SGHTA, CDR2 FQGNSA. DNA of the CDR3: TGTGCCAGCAGTGGGGGACAGTTCTACACCGGGGAGCTGTTTTTT. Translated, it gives CASSGGQFYTGELFF.

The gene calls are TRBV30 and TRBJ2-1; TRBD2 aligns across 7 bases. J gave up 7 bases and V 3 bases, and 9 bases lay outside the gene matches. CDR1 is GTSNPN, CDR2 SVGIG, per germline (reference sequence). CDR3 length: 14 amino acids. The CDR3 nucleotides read TGTGCCTGGAGCCTAGGACTAGAGGTAAATGAGCAGTTCTTC. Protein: CAWSLGLEVNEQFF.

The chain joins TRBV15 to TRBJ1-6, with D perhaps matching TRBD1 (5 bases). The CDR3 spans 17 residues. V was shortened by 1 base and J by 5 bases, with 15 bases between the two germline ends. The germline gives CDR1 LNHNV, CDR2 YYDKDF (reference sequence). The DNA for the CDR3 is TGTGCCACCAGCAGAGGGTCCGACATAGGGGATAATTCACCCCTCCACTTT. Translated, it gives CATSRGSDIGDNSPLHF.

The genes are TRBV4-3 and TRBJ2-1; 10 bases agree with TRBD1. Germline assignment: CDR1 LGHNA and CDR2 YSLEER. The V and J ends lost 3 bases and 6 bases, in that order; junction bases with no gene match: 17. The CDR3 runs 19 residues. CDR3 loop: CASSQSPLTGTGDSNEQFF. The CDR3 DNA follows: TGCGCCAGCAGCCAGTCGCCTCTCACCGGGACAGGGGATTCCAATGAGCAGTTCTTC.

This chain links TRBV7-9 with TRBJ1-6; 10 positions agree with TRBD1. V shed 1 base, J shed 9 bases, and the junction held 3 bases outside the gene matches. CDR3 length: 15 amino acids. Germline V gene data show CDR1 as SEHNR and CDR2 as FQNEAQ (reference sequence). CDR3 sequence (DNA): TGTGCCAGCAGCTTAGGGGACAGGGGATTTTCACCCCTCCACTTT. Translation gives CASSLGDRGFSPLHF.

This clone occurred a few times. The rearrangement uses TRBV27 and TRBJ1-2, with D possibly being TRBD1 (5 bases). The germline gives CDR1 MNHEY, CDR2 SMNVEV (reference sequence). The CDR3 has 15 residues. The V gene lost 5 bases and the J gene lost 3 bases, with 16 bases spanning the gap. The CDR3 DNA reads TGTGCCAGCAGTCACCAGGGTAGGCAGGACTATGGCTACACCTTC. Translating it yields CASSHQGRQDYGYTF.

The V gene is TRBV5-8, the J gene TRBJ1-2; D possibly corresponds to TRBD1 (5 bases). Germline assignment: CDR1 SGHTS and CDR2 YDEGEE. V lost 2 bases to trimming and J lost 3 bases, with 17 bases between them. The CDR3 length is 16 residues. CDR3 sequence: CASSFIIGGFYYGYTF. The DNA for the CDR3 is TGTGCCAGCAGCTTCATAATCGGGGGGTTTTACTATGGCTACACCTTC.

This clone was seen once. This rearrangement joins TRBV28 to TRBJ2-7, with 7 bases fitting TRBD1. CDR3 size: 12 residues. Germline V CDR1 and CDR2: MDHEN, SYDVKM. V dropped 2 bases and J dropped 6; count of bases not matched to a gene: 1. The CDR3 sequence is CASSLNRGEQYF. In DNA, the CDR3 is TGTGCCAGCAGTTTAAACAGGGGCGAGCAGTACTTC.

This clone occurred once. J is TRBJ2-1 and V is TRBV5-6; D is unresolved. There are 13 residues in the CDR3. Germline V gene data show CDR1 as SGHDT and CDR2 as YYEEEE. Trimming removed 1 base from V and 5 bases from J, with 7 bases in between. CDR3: CASSLWYNNEQFF. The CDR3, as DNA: TGTGCCAGCAGCTTGTGGTACAACAATGAGCAGTTCTTC.

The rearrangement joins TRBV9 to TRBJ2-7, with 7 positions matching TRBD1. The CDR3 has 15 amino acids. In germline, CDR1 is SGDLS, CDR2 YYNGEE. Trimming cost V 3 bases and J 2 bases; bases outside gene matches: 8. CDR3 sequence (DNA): TGTGCCAGCAGCGGGGACAGTATAGGGGCCTACGAGCAGTACTTC. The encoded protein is CASSGDSIGAYEQYF.

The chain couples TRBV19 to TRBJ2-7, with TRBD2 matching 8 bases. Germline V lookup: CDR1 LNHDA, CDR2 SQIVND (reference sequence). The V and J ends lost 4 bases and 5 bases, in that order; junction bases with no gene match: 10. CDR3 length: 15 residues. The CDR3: CASSNLSGSNDEQYF. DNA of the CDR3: TGTGCCAGTAGTAACCTGAGCGGGAGTAACGACGAGCAGTACTTC. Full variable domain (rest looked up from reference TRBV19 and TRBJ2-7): DGGITQSPKYLFRKEGQNVTLSCEQNLNHDAMYWYRQDPGQGLRLIYYSQIVNDFQKGDIAEGYSVSREKKESFPLTVTSAQKNPTAFYLCASSNLSGSNDEQYFGPGTRLTVT.

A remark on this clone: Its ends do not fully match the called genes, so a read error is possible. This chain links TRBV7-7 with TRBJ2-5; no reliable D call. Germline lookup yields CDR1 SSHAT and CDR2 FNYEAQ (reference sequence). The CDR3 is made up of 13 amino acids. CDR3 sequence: CASSPDSKETQYF. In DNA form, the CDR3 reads TGTGCTAGCAGCCCCGACTCGAAAGAGACCCAGTACTTC.

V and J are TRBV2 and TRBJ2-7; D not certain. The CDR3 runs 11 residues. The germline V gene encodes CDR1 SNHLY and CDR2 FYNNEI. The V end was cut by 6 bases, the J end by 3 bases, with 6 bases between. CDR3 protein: CASSARYEQYF. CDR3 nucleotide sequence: TGTGCCAGCAGCGCGCGCTACGAGCAGTACTTC. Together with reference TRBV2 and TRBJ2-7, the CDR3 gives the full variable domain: EPEVTQTPSHQVTQMGQEVILRCVPISNHLYFYWYRQILGQKVEFLVSFYNNEISEKSEIFDDQFSVERPDGSNFTLKIRSTKLEDSAMYFCASSARYEQYFGPGTRLTVT.

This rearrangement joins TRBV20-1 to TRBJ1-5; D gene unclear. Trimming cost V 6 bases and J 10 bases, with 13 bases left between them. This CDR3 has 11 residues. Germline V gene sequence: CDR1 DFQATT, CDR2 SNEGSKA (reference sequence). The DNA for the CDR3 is TGCAGTGCCCTGGAGTTTGGCCCCCAGCATTTT. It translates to CSALEFGPQHF.

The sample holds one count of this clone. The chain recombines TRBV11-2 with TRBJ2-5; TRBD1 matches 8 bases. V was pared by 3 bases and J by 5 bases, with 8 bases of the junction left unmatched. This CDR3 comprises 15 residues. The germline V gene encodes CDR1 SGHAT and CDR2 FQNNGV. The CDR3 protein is CASSFRTGTGETQYF. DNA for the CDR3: TGTGCCAGCAGCTTCAGGACAGGGACGGGGGAGACCCAGTACTTC.

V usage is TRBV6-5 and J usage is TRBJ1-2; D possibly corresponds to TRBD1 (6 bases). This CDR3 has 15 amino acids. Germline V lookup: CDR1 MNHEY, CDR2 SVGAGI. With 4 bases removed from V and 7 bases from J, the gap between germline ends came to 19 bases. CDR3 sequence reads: CASSSPGGPFGGYTF. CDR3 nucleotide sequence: TGTGCCAGCAGTTCGCCGGGGGGGCCTTTCGGTGGCTACACCTTC.

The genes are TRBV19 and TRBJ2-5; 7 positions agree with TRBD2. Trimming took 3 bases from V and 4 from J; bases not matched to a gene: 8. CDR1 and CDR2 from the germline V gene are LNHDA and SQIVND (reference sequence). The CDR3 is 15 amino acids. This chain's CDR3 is CASSIGGGAGETQYF. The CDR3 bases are TGTGCCAGTAGTATTGGCGGGGGTGCAGGAGAGACCCAGTACTTC.

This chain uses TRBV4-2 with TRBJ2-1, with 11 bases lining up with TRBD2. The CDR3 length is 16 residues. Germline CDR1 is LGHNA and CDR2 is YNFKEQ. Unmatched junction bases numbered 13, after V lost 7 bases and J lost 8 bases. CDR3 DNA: TGTGCCAGCAAAAACCCAACTAGCGGGGGAGGGGATGAGCAGTTCTTC. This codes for CASKNPTSGGGDEQFF.

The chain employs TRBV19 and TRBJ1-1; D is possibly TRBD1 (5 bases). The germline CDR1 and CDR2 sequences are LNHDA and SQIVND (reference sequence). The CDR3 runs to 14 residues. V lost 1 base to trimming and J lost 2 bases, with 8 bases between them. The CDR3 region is CASSIGGGNTEAFF. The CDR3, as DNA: TGTGCCAGTAGTATAGGCGGGGGAAACACTGAAGCTTTCTTT. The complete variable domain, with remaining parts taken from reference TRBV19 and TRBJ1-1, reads DGGITQSPKYLFRKEGQNVTLSCEQNLNHDAMYWYRQDPGQGLRLIYYSQIVNDFQKGDIAEGYSVSREKKESFPLTVTSAQKNPTAFYLCASSIGGGNTEAFFGQGTRLTVV.

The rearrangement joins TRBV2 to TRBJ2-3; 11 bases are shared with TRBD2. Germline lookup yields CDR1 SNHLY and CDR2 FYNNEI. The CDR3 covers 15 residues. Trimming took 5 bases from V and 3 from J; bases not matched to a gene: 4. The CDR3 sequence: CASSPTSGGTDTQYF. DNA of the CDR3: TGTGCCAGCAGTCCAACTAGCGGGGGAACAGATACGCAGTATTTT.